A selection of T cell receptor beta chains follows, all from one sample in a study of regulatory T cells in long-lasting Graves disease. TCRdb ran MiXCR on the multiplex PCR reads and lists one entry per CDR3 protein. The data show 650,000 to 700,000 distinct CDR3 sequences, approximately 31% seen once. The specimen comprised peripheral blood mononuclear cells (PBMCs), sampled when the disease was refractory, from a patient treated with antithyroid drugs. Receptors originate from a female donor with Graves disease. Both conserved end residues are trimmed from each CDR3.

TRBV11-2	TRBJ1-5	ASSLRGRDNQPQH
TRBV7-9	TRBJ1-5	ASTFSGNQPQH
TRBV12-3/TRBV12-4	TRBJ1-1	ASSPRGGAAEAF
TRBV15	TRBJ1-5	ATTSLLNSEWGNQPQH
TRBV18	TRBJ1-2	ASSPPGLSGYT
TRBV20-1	TRBJ1-1	SAREGNREAF
TRBV27	TRBJ1-1	ASSEDRGDTEAF
TRBV6-1	TRBJ2-1	ASSEPGRAHNEQF
TRBV5-5	TRBJ1-2	ASSLRTGNGYT
TRBV2	TRBJ2-2	ASSEFPGELF
TRBV12-3/TRBV12-4	TRBJ1-1	ASSLIPHGEGREAF
TRBV29-1	TRBJ1-3	SVQTGWNTIY
TRBV12-3/TRBV12-4	TRBJ1-4	ASSGQPFNEKLF
TRBV20-1	TRBJ1-1	SASGQGAAEAF
TRBV6-1	TRBJ2-2	ASSPGNTGELF
TRBV6-1	TRBJ1-1	AGRRGMNTEAF
TRBV2	TRBJ1-2	ASSPIYGYT
TRBV28	TRBJ1-2	ASSLGGGLEGYT
TRBV20-1	TRBJ1-6	SARSVVRPGGSPLH
TRBV6-1	TRBJ2-7	ASSPLGTSYEQY
TRBV2	TRBJ1-2	ASSMTGRGYT
TRBV6-2/TRBV6-3	TRBJ1-2	ASSYSLAGAADYGYT
TRBV7-3	TRBJ2-7	ASSLTLKGEQY
TRBV28	TRBJ1-4	ASSSPRGQGEKLF
TRBV7-2	TRBJ2-1	ASSHSPLDEQF
TRBV6-1	TRBJ1-2	ASKPFNYGYT
TRBV5-6	TRBJ1-1	ASSLEWTGKAF
TRBV27	TRBJ1-1	ASSISGTGWKTEAF
TRBV5-1	TRBJ2-7	ASSRDSGAYEQY
TRBV27	TRBJ1-5	ASSLRGRGDQPQH
TRBV7-2	TRBJ1-5	ASSLGSAPNQPQH
TRBV20-1	TRBJ1-1	SAKDLERTRTEAF
TRBV12-3/TRBV12-4	TRBJ1-5	ASSFIGSNQPQH
TRBV28	TRBJ1-5	ASSTADSNQPQH
TRBV10-2	TRBJ1-6	ASSQSSHYNSPLH
TRBV5-1	TRBJ2-2	ASSADVNTGELF
TRBV4-1	TRBJ1-4	ASSQRGGEKLF
TRBV7-9	TRBJ1-1	ASSRRTGAWNTEAF
TRBV3-1	TRBJ2-1	ASSEGGNEQF
TRBV12-3/TRBV12-4	TRBJ1-2	ASSSRQKTYGYT